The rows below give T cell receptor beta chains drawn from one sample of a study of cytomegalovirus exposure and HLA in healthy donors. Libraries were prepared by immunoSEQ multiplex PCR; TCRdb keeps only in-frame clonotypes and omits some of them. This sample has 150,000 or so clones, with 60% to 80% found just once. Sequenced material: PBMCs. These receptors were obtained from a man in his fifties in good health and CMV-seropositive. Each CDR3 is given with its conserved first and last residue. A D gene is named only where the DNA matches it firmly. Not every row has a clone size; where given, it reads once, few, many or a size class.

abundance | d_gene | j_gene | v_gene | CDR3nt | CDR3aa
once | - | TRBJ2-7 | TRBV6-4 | TGTGCCAGCAGTGGCCGACACACTCGGTTATCCACCTACGAGCAGTACTTC | CASSGRHTRLSTYEQYF
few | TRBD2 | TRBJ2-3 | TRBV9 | TGTGCCAGCAGCGTAGATATAGCGGGGAGGGGGAAAGATACGCAGTATTTT | CASSVDIAGRGKDTQYF
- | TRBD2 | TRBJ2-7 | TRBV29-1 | TGCAGCGTTGATGGAGCGGGGGGTTCCTACGAGCAGTACTTC | CSVDGAGGSYEQYF
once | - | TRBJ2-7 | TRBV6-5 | TGTGCCAGCAAACAATTGGACAGTCACTACGAGCAGTACTTC | CASKQLDSHYEQYF
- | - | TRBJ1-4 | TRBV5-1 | TGCGCCAGCAGCACCGGACAGCCAACTAATGAAAAACTGTTTTTT | CASSTGQPTNEKLFF
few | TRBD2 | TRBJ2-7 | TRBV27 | TGTGCCAGCAGTTTATTTGTTACTAGCGGGCCCTACGAGCAGTACTTC | CASSLFVTSGPYEQYF
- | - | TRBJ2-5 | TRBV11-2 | TGTGCCAGCAGCCCTTCCCCTCTGTTTCGGGAGACCCAGTACTTC | CASSPSPLFRETQYF
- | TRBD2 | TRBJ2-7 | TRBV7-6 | TGTGCCAGCAGCTTTACACAGGCCGGGGGGGGCGAGCAGTACTTC | CASSFTQAGGGEQYF
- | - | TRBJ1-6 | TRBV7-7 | TGTGCCAGCAGCTTAGTGGTGACACATAGAAGCTCCTATAATTCACCCCTCCACTTT | CASSLVVTHRSSYNSPLHF
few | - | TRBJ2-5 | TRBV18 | TGTGCCAGCTCACCCAATCGCGGCCAAGAGACCCAGTACTTC | CASSPNRGQETQYF
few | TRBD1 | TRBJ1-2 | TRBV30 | TGTGCCTGGAGTGTAGGGGGCAGCTACTATGGCTACACCTTC | CAWSVGGSYYGYTF
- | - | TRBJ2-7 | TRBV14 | TGTGCCAGCAGCCAATGGGAGTACGAGCAGTACTTC | CASSQWEYEQYF
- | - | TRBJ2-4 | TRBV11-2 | TGTGCCAGCAGCTTAAGGAGGGACAGTCAGTACTTC | CASSLRRDSQYF
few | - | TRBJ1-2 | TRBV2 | TGTGCCAGCAGCGCCACAGGGAACTATGGCTACACCTTC | CASSATGNYGYTF